The 15 T cell receptor beta chains below all came from one sample that was sequenced in a study of blood T cells in healthy people across ages. The use of a sample-barcoded 5' primer and a J-beta primer mix characterized a second PCR of roughly 6 to 11 cycles. TCRdb used MiXCR to reprocess the 5' RACE reads, holding one entry per CDR3 protein. The data show around 1.5 million distinct CDR3 sequences, almost 60% seen once. The material sequenced was blood. The receptors were gathered from a man between 18 and 35 years old in good health.

This chain links TRBV29-1 with TRBJ1-5, with 9 bases matching TRBD1. The CDR3 extends over 15 amino acids. V lost 6 bases and J lost 3; bases outside the gene matches: 9. Germline V lookup: CDR1 SQVTM, CDR2 ANQGSEA. The CDR3 DNA sequence: TGCAGCGTCGCGGACAGGGGAGGTTTCAATCAGCCCCAGCATTTT. This codes for CSVADRGGFNQPQHF. Full variable domain (rest looked up from reference TRBV29-1 and TRBJ1-5): SAVISQKPSRDICQRGTSLTIQCQVDSQVTMMFWYRQQPGQSLTLIATANQGSEATYESGFVIDKFPISRPNLTFSTLTVSNMSPEDSSIYLCSVADRGGFNQPQHFGDGTRLSIL.

This CDR3 reads CASSGTGAGGYTF. The CDR3 nucleotides are TGTGCCAGCAGTGGGACAGGGGCCGGTGGCTACACCTTC. This chain joins TRBV6-4 and TRBJ1-2; 9 bases agree with TRBD1. Germline V gene lookup returns CDR1 MRHNA and CDR2 SNTAGT. With 4 bases clipped from V and 7 bases from J, the junction kept 4 bases outside the gene matches. The CDR3 length is 13 residues.

The chain recombines TRBV24-1 with TRBJ2-3; D is undetermined. CDR1 is KGHDR and CDR2 is SFDVKD in the germline V gene. There are 11 residues in the CDR3. V shed 2 bases and J shed 6 bases, with 2 bases lying between them. In DNA, the CDR3 is TGTGCCACCAGTGATTATGATACGCAGTATTTT. Encoded protein: CATSDYDTQYF.

The V and J genes are TRBV5-6 and TRBJ1-2; TRBD1 agrees at 7 bases. This CDR3 comprises 15 residues. The germline gives CDR1 SGHDT, CDR2 YYEEEE. Trimming at V came to 4 bases and at J to 3 bases, leaving 9 bases not matched to a gene. CDR3 amino acids: CASSEGQPDYYGYTF. The CDR3 DNA is TGTGCCAGCAGCGAGGGACAGCCCGACTACTATGGCTACACCTTC.

This clonotype came up once. The chain employs TRBV19 and TRBJ1-1, with D possibly TRBD1 on 6 matching bases. This CDR3 has 13 amino acids. Trimming left V 3 bases short and J 7 bases short, with 12 bases between. Germline V gene lookup returns CDR1 LNHDA and CDR2 SQIVND (reference sequence). The DNA of the CDR3 is TGTGCCAGTAGTATGCTACAGGGCTGTGAAGCTTTCTTT. It specifies CASSMLQGCEAFF.

This clonotype came up a few times. The rearrangement uses TRBV4-2 and TRBJ2-2; TRBD2 matches 11 bases. Germline CDR1 reads LGHNA; CDR2 reads YNFKEQ. Trimming cost V 3 bases and J 3 bases; bases outside gene matches: 3. The CDR3 extends over 16 amino acids. CDR3 amino acids: CASSQTSGIYTGELFF. The CDR3 DNA sequence: TGTGCCAGCAGCCAGACTAGCGGGATTTACACCGGGGAGCTGTTTTTT.

Note on this clonotype: One end of the junction varies from germline; a read error may be responsible. The J gene is TRBJ2-1, the V gene TRBV29-1; 13 positions agree with TRBD2. The CDR3 has 16 amino acids. The germline V gene has CDR1 SQVTM and CDR2 ANQGSEA. CDR3 loop: CSIEETSGRSYNEQFF. As DNA, the CDR3 is TGCAGCATTGAAGAGACTAGCGGGAGGTCCTACAATGAGCAGTTCTTC.

This chain joins TRBV6-5 and TRBJ2-1; the match to TRBD2 covers 9 bases. The V gene end was trimmed by 4 bases and the J gene end by 13 bases; junction bases not matched to a gene: 11. Looked up from germline, CDR1 is MNHEY and CDR2 is SVGAGI. This CDR3 region has 14 residues. The DNA of the CDR3 is TGTGCCAGCAGTTTCGGTGGAGGGACTAGCTCTCAGTTCTTC. It specifies CASSFGGGTSSQFF.

The J gene is TRBJ2-3, the V gene TRBV5-1; D remains unclear. The CDR3 has 14 amino acids. Germline CDR1 and CDR2: SGHRS and YFSETQ. V shed 8 bases and J shed 0 bases, with 13 bases lying between them. CDR3 nucleotides: TGCGCCAGTTCCGTCTGGGGAAGCACAGATACGCAGTATTTT. Translation gives CASSVWGSTDTQYF.

V is TRBV20-1 and J is TRBJ2-5, with a possible D match to TRBD2 (5 bases). The germline V and J ends were trimmed by 5 bases and 2 bases, with 9 bases remaining between them. The CDR3 loop spans 12 amino acids. CDR1 is DFQATT, CDR2 SNEGSKA, per germline (reference sequence). The CDR3 DNA reads as TGCAGTGCTGTTAGAGGGCAAGAGACCCAGTACTTC. Its translation is CSAVRGQETQYF.

This clonotype has just a few counts. The genes are TRBV13 and TRBJ2-3; 7 nucleotides match TRBD2. Germline lookup yields CDR1 PRHDT and CDR2 FYEKMQ (reference sequence). Unmatched junction bases numbered 9, after V lost 1 base and J lost 8 bases. The CDR3 length is 15 residues. The CDR3 here is CASSLEAGTPGTQYF. In DNA, the CDR3 is TGTGCCAGCAGCTTAGAAGCGGGGACCCCCGGTACGCAGTATTTT. The full variable domain, completed using reference TRBV13 and TRBJ2-3, is AAGVIQSPRHLIKEKRETATLKCYPIPRHDTVYWYQQGPGQDPQFLISFYEKMQSDKGSIPDRFSAQQFSDYHSELNMSSLELGDSALYFCASSLEAGTPGTQYFGPGTRLTVL.

In its sample, this clonotype was seen many times. The chain employs TRBV20-1 and TRBJ2-5, with D unclear. CDR1 DFQATT and CDR2 SNEGSKA come from the germline V gene (reference sequence). Trimming stripped 3 bases from V and 1 base from J, with 6 bases between. This CDR3 comprises 12 residues. The CDR3 spells CSASTFQETQYF. CDR3 nucleotides: TGCAGTGCTAGTACGTTCCAAGAGACCCAGTACTTC.

This clonotype appeared once. J is TRBJ2-5 and V is TRBV4-1; D could derive from TRBD1 or TRBD2 (5 bases each). The germline CDR1 and CDR2 sequences are MGHRA and YSYEKL. CDR3 length: 15 residues. Trimming took 1 base from V and 2 from J, leaving 11 bases between them. DNA for the CDR3: TGCGCCAGCAGCCAAGTGGGGGTAAAACAAGAGACCCAGTACTTC. Its protein is CASSQVGVKQETQYF.

This clonotype was recorded a few times. A much larger clone lies a single base off, so this may be a read error. CDR3 in DNA: TGCAGTGCTAGAGTCGGGAGCTCCTACGGGCAGTACTTC. This encodes CSARVGSSYGQYF. The chain uses TRBV20-1 and TRBJ2-7; D is possibly TRBD2 (6 bases). The germline V gene encodes CDR1 DFQATT and CDR2 SNEGSKA (reference sequence). CDR3 size: 13 residues.

The J gene is TRBJ2-3, the V gene TRBV14, with D perhaps TRBD1 (6 bases). This CDR3 spans 16 amino acids. Germline CDR1 is SGHDN and CDR2 is FVKESK. V was shortened by 0 bases and J by 1 base, with 11 bases between the two germline ends. The CDR3 DNA is TGTGCCAGCAGCCAAGAGTTTCCAGGGGGCACAGATACGCAGTATTTT. Translation gives CASSQEFPGGTDTQYF.